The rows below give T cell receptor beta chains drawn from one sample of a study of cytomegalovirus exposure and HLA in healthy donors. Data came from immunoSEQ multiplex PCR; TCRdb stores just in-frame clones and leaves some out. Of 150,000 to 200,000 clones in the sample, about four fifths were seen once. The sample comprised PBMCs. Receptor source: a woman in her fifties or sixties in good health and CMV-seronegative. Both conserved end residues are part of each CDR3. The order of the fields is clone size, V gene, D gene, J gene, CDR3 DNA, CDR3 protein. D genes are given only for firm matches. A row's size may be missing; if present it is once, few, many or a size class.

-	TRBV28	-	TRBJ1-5	TGTGCCAGCAGCCCGGGGGGCTCTCAGCCCCAGCATTTT	CASSPGGSQPQHF
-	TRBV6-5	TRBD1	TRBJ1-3	TGTGCCAGCAGCTACGGACAGGGAGGAAACACCATATATTTT	CASSYGQGGNTIYF
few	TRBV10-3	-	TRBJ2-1	TGTGCCATCAGTGGTCATAATGAGCAGTTCTTC	CAISGHNEQFF
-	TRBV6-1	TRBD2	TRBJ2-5	TGTGCCAGCAGTACCCTAGCGGGGGGGCAAGAGACCCAGTACTTC	CASSTLAGGQETQYF
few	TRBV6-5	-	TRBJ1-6	TGTGCCAGCAGTTACTCGACAGGCTATAATTCACCCCTCCACTTT	CASSYSTGYNSPLHF
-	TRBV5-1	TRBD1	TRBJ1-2	TGCGCCAGCAGCCTACGAGGACAGGGCAACTATGGCTACACCTTC	CASSLRGQGNYGYTF
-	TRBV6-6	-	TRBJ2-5	TGTGCCAGCAGTTGGAGCCAAGAGACCCAGTACTTC	CASSWSQETQYF
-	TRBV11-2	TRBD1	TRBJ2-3	TGTGCCAGCAGCGATCCGGGACAGATCGCAGATACGCAGTATTTT	CASSDPGQIADTQYF
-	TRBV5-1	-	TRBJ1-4	TGCGCCAGCGGGACCGATGGGGGGACGGAAAAACTGTTTTTT	CASGTDGGTEKLFF
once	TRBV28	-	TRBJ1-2	TGTGCCAGCAGTCCCGGGGGGCCCTGCACCTTC	CASSPGGPCTF
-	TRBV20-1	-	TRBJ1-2	TGCAGTGCTCAGTCAGGGGATGGCTACACCTTC	CSAQSGDGYTF
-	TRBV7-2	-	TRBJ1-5	TGTGCCAGCAGCTTGTCAGGACGGGATAATCAGCCCCAGCATTTT	CASSLSGRDNQPQHF
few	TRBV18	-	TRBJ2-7	TGTGCCAGCTCACTACTTAAGGGGGGGGCTAGCGGTCCCTCCTACGAGCAGTACTTC	CASSLLKGGASGPSYEQYF
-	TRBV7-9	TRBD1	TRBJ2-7	TGTGCCAGCAGCTTATCGGGACAGATCTCCTACGAGCAGTACTTC	CASSLSGQISYEQYF
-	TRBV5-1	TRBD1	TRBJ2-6	TGCGCCAGCAGCTTGGCGACAGGGCCCGGGGCCAACGTCCTGACTTTC	CASSLATGPGANVLTF
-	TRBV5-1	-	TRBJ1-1	TGCGCCAGCAGTGGGGGGAGGGGCAAAGGAAACACTGAAGCTTTCTTT	CASSGGRGKGNTEAFF
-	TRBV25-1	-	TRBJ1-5	TGTGCCAGCAGTGAATATGGCAGCAATCAGCCCCAGCATTTT	CASSEYGSNQPQHF